A selection of T cell receptor beta chains follows, all from one sample in a study of CD8 T cells in ankylosing spondylitis. TCRdb analysed the 5' RACE reads with MiXCR anew, one entry per CDR3 protein. The sample holds about 130,000 distinct CDR3 sequences, roughly 7.3% seen once. The sample comprised blood, either unsorted or a sorted T cell fraction (not recorded which). These TCRs come from a male donor with ankylosing spondylitis or in good health (not recorded which). CDR3s include the opening cysteine and the closing phenylalanine or tryptophan. Each record gives: J gene, V gene, clone size, D gene, CDR3 DNA, CDR3 protein. The D gene is left open where the match is weak. Where a row states a size, it is once, few, many or the class of an expanded clone; other rows omit it.

j_gene: TRBJ1-2; v_gene: TRBV12-3/TRBV12-4; abundance: many; d_gene: TRBD1; CDR3nt: TGTGCCAGCAGCTGGGGACAGGGAACCGTCTATGGCTACACCTTC; CDR3aa: CASSWGQGTVYGYTF
j_gene: TRBJ2-3; v_gene: TRBV20-1; abundance: many; d_gene: -; CDR3nt: TGCAGTGCCCGGGACCCTAGCACAGATACGCAGTATTTT; CDR3aa: CSARDPSTDTQYF
j_gene: TRBJ2-7; v_gene: TRBV7-9; abundance: many; d_gene: -; CDR3nt: TGTGCCAGCAGCTCGTCGGGACGCAACTACGAGCAGTACTTC; CDR3aa: CASSSSGRNYEQYF
j_gene: TRBJ2-7; v_gene: TRBV3-1; abundance: many; d_gene: TRBD2; CDR3nt: TGTGCCAGCAGCCAATCTACTAGCGGGGGGGCCTACGAGCAGTACTTC; CDR3aa: CASSQSTSGGAYEQYF
j_gene: TRBJ2-7; v_gene: TRBV20-1; abundance: many; d_gene: -; CDR3nt: TGCAGTGCTAGAATCCCAGGGCAGCACTACGAGCAGTACTTC; CDR3aa: CSARIPGQHYEQYF
j_gene: TRBJ1-2; v_gene: TRBV7-9; abundance: many; d_gene: -; CDR3nt: TGTGCCAGCAGCTTAGTGGGGCCGGAGGGCTACACCTTC; CDR3aa: CASSLVGPEGYTF
j_gene: TRBJ2-2; v_gene: TRBV5-1; abundance: many; d_gene: -; CDR3nt: TGCGCCAGCAGCCGCGGGTCATCTGACGCCGGGGAGCTGTTTTTT; CDR3aa: CASSRGSSDAGELFF
j_gene: TRBJ2-1; v_gene: TRBV5-1; abundance: many; d_gene: TRBD2; CDR3nt: TGCGCCAGCACCCGGACTAGACAGAACAATGAGCAGTTCTTC; CDR3aa: CASTRTRQNNEQFF
j_gene: TRBJ2-7; v_gene: TRBV6-2/TRBV6-3; abundance: many; d_gene: TRBD1; CDR3nt: TGTGCCAGCAGTAGACAGGGCTACGAGCAGTACTTC; CDR3aa: CASSRQGYEQYF
j_gene: TRBJ2-3; v_gene: TRBV7-2; abundance: many; d_gene: -; CDR3nt: TGTGCCAGCAGCTTAGCCCCGGCCAGGGTCGGGCAGTATTTT; CDR3aa: CASSLAPARVGQYF
j_gene: TRBJ2-5; v_gene: TRBV20-1; abundance: many; d_gene: -; CDR3nt: TGCAGTGTTGACAGCGCCCAAGAGACCCAGTACTTC; CDR3aa: CSVDSAQETQYF
j_gene: TRBJ2-5; v_gene: TRBV7-9; abundance: many; d_gene: -; CDR3nt: TGTGCCAGCAATCTCGTTGGCCAAGAGACCCAGTACTTC; CDR3aa: CASNLVGQETQYF
j_gene: TRBJ2-5; v_gene: TRBV20-1; abundance: -; d_gene: TRBD2; CDR3nt: TGCAGTGCTCCCCTAGCGGAGTACCAAGAGACCCAGTACTTC; CDR3aa: CSAPLAEYQETQYF
j_gene: TRBJ2-7; v_gene: TRBV20-1; abundance: many; d_gene: -; CDR3nt: TGCAGTGCTGCCGGGACTTACAACTACGAGCAGTACTTC; CDR3aa: CSAAGTYNYEQYF
j_gene: TRBJ2-5; v_gene: TRBV11-2; abundance: many; d_gene: -; CDR3nt: TGTGCCAGCAGCTTAGATCTTGGTGAGACCCAGTACTTC; CDR3aa: CASSLDLGETQYF
j_gene: TRBJ2-3; v_gene: TRBV18; abundance: many; d_gene: TRBD1; CDR3nt: TGTGCCAGCTCACCACAGGGCAGGGGGCCCGCAAACACAGATACGCAGTATTTT; CDR3aa: CASSPQGRGPANTDTQYF
j_gene: TRBJ2-5; v_gene: TRBV24-1; abundance: many; d_gene: -; CDR3nt: TGTGCCACCAGTGATTTGTTTCAAGAGACCCAGTACTTC; CDR3aa: CATSDLFQETQYF
j_gene: TRBJ2-1; v_gene: TRBV15; abundance: many; d_gene: -; CDR3nt: TGTGCCACCAGCATAGAGGAGGGGGACTACAATGAGCAGTTCTTC; CDR3aa: CATSIEEGDYNEQFF
j_gene: TRBJ2-4; v_gene: TRBV6-5; abundance: -; d_gene: -; CDR3nt: TGTGCCAGCAGTTCTTCCCGGCTAGCCAAAAACATTCAGTACTTC; CDR3aa: CASSSSRLAKNIQYF
j_gene: TRBJ2-1; v_gene: TRBV3-1; abundance: many; d_gene: TRBD2; CDR3nt: TGTGCCAGCAGCCAAGATCTGACTAGCGTGGAGCAGTTCTTC; CDR3aa: CASSQDLTSVEQFF
j_gene: TRBJ1-2; v_gene: TRBV5-1; abundance: many; d_gene: -; CDR3nt: TGCGCCAGCAGCCCCCCCGCAGACTATGGCTACACCTTC; CDR3aa: CASSPPADYGYTF
j_gene: TRBJ1-3; v_gene: TRBV10-3; abundance: many; d_gene: -; CDR3nt: TGTGCCATCAGTGAGGGTGCAGTCTCTGGAAACACCATATATTTT; CDR3aa: CAISEGAVSGNTIYF
j_gene: TRBJ1-2; v_gene: TRBV7-8; abundance: many; d_gene: -; CDR3nt: TGTGCCAGCAGCGCCAGGGACACTCCTTCGGGGGGCTACACCTTC; CDR3aa: CASSARDTPSGGYTF
j_gene: TRBJ2-7; v_gene: TRBV5-1; abundance: many; d_gene: -; CDR3nt: TGCGCCAGCAGCCTAACGGTTGACAGGACCCGGGAGCAGTACTTC; CDR3aa: CASSLTVDRTREQYF
j_gene: TRBJ1-5; v_gene: TRBV2; abundance: -; d_gene: -; CDR3nt: TGTGCCAGCAGTGCTTTTTCGACGTATAGCAATCAGCCCCAGCATTTT; CDR3aa: CASSAFSTYSNQPQHF
j_gene: TRBJ1-1; v_gene: TRBV12-5; abundance: many; d_gene: -; CDR3nt: TGTGCTAGTGGTTTGGGTGGGGCTGGGGGCACTGAAGCTTTCTTT; CDR3aa: CASGLGGAGGTEAFF
j_gene: TRBJ2-3; v_gene: TRBV7-9; abundance: many; d_gene: -; CDR3nt: TGTGCCAGCAGCTTAAGGACCGCAGATACGCAGTATTTT; CDR3aa: CASSLRTADTQYF
j_gene: TRBJ2-2; v_gene: TRBV4-3; abundance: -; d_gene: -; CDR3nt: TGCGCCAGCAGCCGGGAACACGCGAACACCGGGGAGCTGTTTTTT; CDR3aa: CASSREHANTGELFF
j_gene: TRBJ2-1; v_gene: TRBV16; abundance: many; d_gene: TRBD1; CDR3nt: TGTGCCAGCGGAACTATCGGGACAGGCTTAAGCTCCTACAATGAGCAGTTCTTC; CDR3aa: CASGTIGTGLSSYNEQFF
j_gene: TRBJ2-1; v_gene: TRBV11-1; abundance: many; d_gene: TRBD1; CDR3nt: TGTGCCAGCAGCTCCGGACAGGAGGATACAATGAAGAAGCAGTTCTTC; CDR3aa: CASSSGQEDTMKKQFF
j_gene: TRBJ2-5; v_gene: TRBV5-1; abundance: many; d_gene: -; CDR3nt: TGCGCCAGCAGCTCCGCTCCTTCCCCCAGAGAGACCCAGTACTTC; CDR3aa: CASSSAPSPRETQYF